This T cell receptor (beta chain) came from a study of post-analysis software for immune sequencing data. Findings of the study overall: Relative to controls, patients had about five TRBV segments at higher frequency, with TRBV5-6, TRBV5-1 and TRBV20-1 among these.

This CDR3 has 14 amino acids. Trimming removed 2 bases at V and 4 bases at J, with 9 bases between. As regards this clonotype: What it binds is unknown.

Incorporated into the TCR beta cDNA libraries were unique molecular identifiers, which served to reduce PCR and sequencing biases. One entry per CDR3 protein, called by TCRdb with MiXCR from the PCR reads. The sample has around 770,000 distinct CDR3 sequences, approximately 44% seen once. The TCR sequence derives from a girl between 10 and 17 years old with multiple sclerosis. Material: blood. The chain combines TRBV12-3 or TRBV12-4 with TRBJ2-1; D gene ambiguous. The CDR3 is CASSLMETYNEQFF. The DNA for the CDR3 is TGTGCCAGCAGTTTAATGGAAACATACAATGAGCAGTTCTTC.